The 32 T cell receptor beta chains in this list originate from one sample, sequenced in a study of post-analysis software for immune sequencing data. Included in the TCR beta cDNA libraries were unique molecular identifiers. TCRdb used MiXCR to reprocess the PCR reads, holding one entry per CDR3 protein. The sample includes some 160,000 distinct CDR3 sequences, under 40% of them seen just once. The sequenced sample was blood, obtained after autologous hematopoietic stem cell transplantation. The receptors shown here come from a girl aged 10-17 years with multiple sclerosis.

Note on this clonotype: The junction does not match germline at one end; this may be a read error. The genes are TRBV10-3 and TRBJ2-5; TRBD1 aligns across 10 bases. Germline V gene sequence: CDR1 ENHRY, CDR2 SYGVKD. The CDR3 extends over 14 amino acids. This CDR3 is CTISPGQGRETQYF. CDR3 nucleotides: TGTACCATCAGCCCGGGACAGGGGCGGGAGACCCAGTACTTC.

In its sample, this clonotype was seen a few times. This rearrangement joins TRBV30 to TRBJ2-2, with 9 bases identical to TRBD1. The J segment lost 1 base and the V segment lost 1 base, leaving 1 base of the junction unmatched. CDR1 GTSNPN and CDR2 SVGIG come from the germline V gene (reference sequence). This CDR3 has 15 residues. CDR3 DNA sequence: TGTGCCTGGAGTGAGGACAGGGGGAACACCGGGGAGCTGTTTTTT. Protein sequence: CAWSEDRGNTGELFF.

V gene TRBV11-3 combines with J gene TRBJ2-3; D is unresolved. Germline V lookup: CDR1 SGHNT, CDR2 YENEEA. Trimming took 6 bases from V and 4 from J, leaving 17 bases between them. The CDR3 sequence is 15 residues long. CDR3 in amino acids: CASSIRRSSPDTQYF. The DNA of the CDR3 is TGTGCCAGCAGTATTAGACGGAGCAGCCCAGATACGCAGTATTTT.

The count of this clonotype is one. The chain combines TRBV7-2 with TRBJ2-7; 7 bases agree with TRBD2. Germline assignment: CDR1 SGHTA and CDR2 FQGNSA. V lost 2 bases to trimming and J lost 7 bases; unmatched junction nucleotides: 8. This CDR3 has 14 residues. The CDR3 reads CASSLFLGGGEQYF. The CDR3, as DNA: TGTGCCAGCAGCTTATTTCTGGGCGGGGGAGAGCAGTACTTC.

This clonotype has a handful of counts. The gene calls are TRBV18 and TRBJ2-7; 8 nucleotides line up with TRBD1. V was pared by 1 base and J by 3 bases, with 14 bases of the junction left unmatched. There are 18 residues in the CDR3. From germline, CDR1 is KGHSH and CDR2 LQKENI. The CDR3 spells CASSPRPPGGTGHYEQYF. Here the CDR3 DNA reads TGTGCCAGCTCACCACGGCCACCAGGGGGGACAGGCCACTACGAGCAGTACTTC.

In this sample, this clonotype turned up a few times. The chain couples TRBV6-5 to TRBJ2-7; TRBD1 might be the D (5 bases). The germline V gene has CDR1 MNHEY and CDR2 SVGAGI. The CDR3 length is 13 residues. The ends were cut back, 6 bases at V and 6 bases at J, with 15 bases in the middle. The DNA for the CDR3 is TGTGCCAGCAGGCGCCGCCAGGGATCCGAGCAGTACTTC. The encoded protein is CASRRRQGSEQYF.

On this clonotype itself: One junction end does not reproduce the germline sequence, and a read error may be involved. The chain employs TRBV27 and TRBJ1-2; D possibly corresponds to TRBD1 (5 bases). Looked up from germline, CDR1 is MNHEY and CDR2 is SMNVEV (reference sequence). The length of the CDR3 is 14 residues. The CDR3 region has the DNA TGTGCCAGCAGTTCACCGGGACCCTTGAGTGGCCACACCTTC. This sequence encodes CASSSPGPLSGHTF.

CDR3 amino acids: CASSQELGDYGYTF. The CDR3 DNA reads as TGCGCCAGCAGCCAAGAGCTGGGGGACTATGGCTACACCTTC. The chain is built from TRBV4-3 and TRBJ1-2, with a tentative D call TRBD1 (5 bases). V gave up 0 bases and J gave up 3 bases, with 8 bases separating them. There are 14 residues in the CDR3. Germline-derived CDR1 and CDR2 are LGHNA and YSLEER.

The chain couples TRBV7-2 to TRBJ2-3; D may be TRBD1 (7 bases). CDR3 length: 15 residues. Trimming took 2 bases from V and 3 from J, leaving 12 bases between them. The germline V gene encodes CDR1 SGHTA and CDR2 FQGNSA. CDR3 protein: CASSLNRGGTDTQYF. CDR3 nucleotides: TGTGCCAGCAGCTTAAACAGGGGAGGAACAGATACGCAGTATTTT.

The chain uses TRBV12-3 or TRBV12-4 and TRBJ1-1; TRBD1 aligns across 7 bases. V lost 7 bases to trimming and J lost 4 bases; unmatched junction nucleotides: 6. This CDR3 spans 13 amino acids. This chain's CDR3 is CASTRDSGTEAFF. The CDR3 coding sequence is TGTGCCAGCACCCGGGACAGCGGCACTGAAGCTTTCTTT.

Only a few counts were recorded for this clonotype. This chain uses TRBV20-1 with TRBJ2-3, with TRBD1 identical over 7 bases. The CDR3 runs to 14 residues. The V and J ends lost 3 bases and 7 bases, in that order; junction bases with no gene match: 10. CDR1 is DFQATT, CDR2 SNEGSKA, per germline (reference sequence). DNA for the CDR3: TGCAGTGCTAGGGGACAGAGCACTCATTATACGCAGTATTTT. This codes for CSARGQSTHYTQYF.

The sample holds a few counts of this clonotype. This chain connects TRBV20-1 to TRBJ2-7; 9 nucleotides agree with TRBD1. The CDR3 has 13 amino acids. The germline V gene encodes CDR1 DFQATT and CDR2 SNEGSKA (reference sequence). With 6 bases clipped from V and 4 bases from J, the junction kept 7 bases outside the gene matches. The CDR3 region is CSAHRDRAYEQYF. The CDR3 DNA reads TGCAGTGCGCACCGGGACAGGGCTTACGAGCAGTACTTC.

This clonotype has only one observation. J is TRBJ1-5 and V is TRBV12-3 or TRBV12-4, with unresolved D. The germline V and J ends were trimmed by 6 bases and 4 bases, with 16 bases remaining between them. The CDR3 has 15 amino acids. CDR3: CASRPPGRVNQPQHF. DNA for the CDR3: TGTGCCAGCAGACCCCCTGGGAGGGTTAATCAGCCCCAGCATTTT.

Of note for this clonotype: The junction departs from germline at one end; a sequencing error may be responsible. V is TRBV7-7 and J is TRBJ2-5, with D perhaps given as TRBD1 or TRBD2 (5 bases each). The CDR3 extends over 19 amino acids. The germline V gene encodes CDR1 SSHAT and CDR2 FNYEAQ (reference sequence). The CDR3 nucleotides read TGTGCTAGCAGCTTGGGGGTGCATGCCCCGGGTCCTTACCAAGGGACCCAGTACTTC. This sequence encodes CASSLGVHAPGPYQGTQYF.

The V gene is TRBV12-3 or TRBV12-4, the J gene TRBJ2-3, with 9 bases aligning to TRBD2. The CDR3 has 13 residues. Trimming at V came to 8 bases and at J to 11 bases, leaving 11 bases not matched to a gene. CDR3 in amino acids: CASLAGRTDVQYF. CDR3 in DNA: TGTGCCAGCCTAGCGGGAAGAACAGATGTGCAGTATTTT.

V usage is TRBV7-2 and J usage is TRBJ1-6; D is undetermined. Trimming pared 5 bases from V and 4 bases from J, leaving 9 bases between. The germline gives CDR1 SGHTA, CDR2 FQGNSA. This CDR3 contains 14 residues. In nucleotides, the CDR3 is TGTGCCAGCAGCCCGGTCCCATATAATTCACCCCTCCACTTT. It yields the protein CASSPVPYNSPLHF.

The rearrangement uses TRBV14 and TRBJ1-5; D is unclear. The CDR3 spans 14 residues. Looked up from germline, CDR1 is SGHDN and CDR2 is FVKESK. Deletions cut 1 base from V and 5 bases from J, with 9 bases between. The CDR3 loop reads CASSQVFLDQPQHF. The CDR3 bases are TGTGCCAGCAGCCAAGTCTTCTTAGATCAGCCCCAGCATTTT.

The sample holds a few counts of this clonotype. J is TRBJ2-1 and V is TRBV20-1, with TRBD2 matching 8 bases. The V gene's germline CDR1 is DFQATT and CDR2 SNEGSKA (reference sequence). Trimming cost V 4 bases and J 6 bases; bases outside gene matches: 2. CDR3 length: 12 amino acids. This chain's CDR3 is CSATGTSNEQFF. The CDR3 DNA reads as TGCAGTGCTACCGGGACTAGCAATGAGCAGTTCTTC.

The rearrangement uses TRBV20-1 and TRBJ2-1, with 12 nucleotides matching TRBD2. The CDR3 spans 13 residues. The germline CDR1 and CDR2 sequences are DFQATT and SNEGSKA (reference sequence). Trimming removed 4 bases from V and 11 bases from J; junction bases left unmatched: 6. In DNA form, the CDR3 reads TGCAGTGCTATGGGACTAGCGGGTGAAAAGCAGTTCTTC. Encoded protein: CSAMGLAGEKQFF.

In this sample, this clonotype turned up a few times. The gene calls are TRBV12-3 or TRBV12-4 and TRBJ2-3; a possible D gene is TRBD1 (7 bases). Trimming shortened V by 6 bases and J by 3 bases, and 37 bases separated the two germline ends. The CDR3 is made up of 22 amino acids. The CDR3 sequence is CASSSSSGTVYTRRGQTDTQYF. In nucleotides, the CDR3 is TGTGCCAGCAGCTCCTCATCCGGGACAGTCTATACTAGACGGGGGCAAACAGATACGCAGTATTTT.

This clonotype was detected many times. The chain employs TRBV7-2 and TRBJ1-4; D is possibly TRBD1 (5 bases). The CDR3 is 16 residues long. Germline lookup yields CDR1 SGHTA and CDR2 FQGNSA. Trimming pared 2 bases from V and 8 bases from J, leaving 18 bases between. The DNA for the CDR3 is TGTGCCAGCAGCTTACCGCGACAGACTTATAAAGAAAAACTGTTTTTT. This sequence encodes CASSLPRQTYKEKLFF. Filled out from reference TRBV7-2 and TRBJ1-4, the complete variable domain reads GAGVSQSPSNKVTEKGKDVELRCDPISGHTALYWYRQSLGQGLEFLIYFQGNSAPDKSGLPSDRFSAERTGGSVSTLTIQRTQQEDSAVYLCASSLPRQTYKEKLFFGSGTQLSVL.

For the CDR3, the DNA is TGTGCCAGCTCGCCCGAGCGAGGGGCGCCCCAGCATTTT. Translating it yields CASSPERGAPQHF. The rearrangement joins TRBV18 to TRBJ1-5; TRBD1 is a possible D gene (5 bases). The V end lost 6 bases, the J end lost 9 bases, and 15 bases lay between the germline ends. CDR3 length: 13 amino acids. The germline V gene has CDR1 KGHSH and CDR2 LQKENI.

The rearrangement uses TRBV5-1 and TRBJ1-4, with D unclear. Germline loops: CDR1 SGHRS, CDR2 YFSETQ. This CDR3 contains 15 residues. The V and J ends lost 0 bases and 8 bases respectively, with 14 bases between them. CDR3 amino acids: CASSLDGGVTEKLFF. DNA of the CDR3: TGCGCCAGCAGCTTGGATGGTGGGGTGACAGAAAAACTGTTTTTT.

The V and J genes are TRBV5-1 and TRBJ2-2; 7 positions match TRBD2. The CDR3 has 15 residues. J lost 2 bases, V lost 4 bases, and 5 bases had no gene match. Germline V gene lookup returns CDR1 SGHRS and CDR2 YFSETQ. Here the CDR3 reads CASSAGTTNTGELFF. CDR3 bases: TGCGCCAGCAGCGCCGGGACTACAAACACCGGGGAGCTGTTTTTT.

The V and J genes are TRBV6-5 and TRBJ2-3; D is ambiguous. Per germline, CDR1 MNHEY and CDR2 SVGAGI. CDR3 size: 13 residues. V lost 7 bases and J 2 bases, leaving 10 bases between the germline ends. CDR3 residues: CASTSAPTDTQYF. The CDR3 nucleotides read TGTGCCAGCACCAGCGCTCCCACAGATACGCAGTATTTT.

This clonotype has a count of ten or more. The rearrangement links TRBV29-1 to TRBJ2-7; D possibly corresponds to TRBD2 (5 bases). CDR1 is SQVTM, CDR2 ANQGSEA, per germline. CDR3 length: 14 amino acids. V was cut by 1 base and J by 0 bases, with 10 bases left in between. This CDR3 is CSVEGTGNSYEQYF. The CDR3 nucleotides read TGCAGCGTTGAAGGAACGGGGAACTCCTACGAGCAGTACTTC.

This chain uses TRBV7-3 with TRBJ1-6; D is perhaps TRBD1 (6 bases). Germline V gives CDR1 SGHTA, CDR2 FQGTGA. The CDR3 spans 14 residues. V gave up 1 base and J gave up 6 bases, with 7 bases separating them. CDR3 sequence reads: CASSLKGGNSPLHF. The CDR3 DNA reads TGTGCCAGCAGCTTAAAGGGGGGTAATTCACCCCTCCACTTT.

V and J are TRBV5-1 and TRBJ1-4; no definite D call. This CDR3 contains 16 residues. V shed 1 base and J shed 0 bases, with 10 bases lying between them. CDR1 and CDR2 from the germline V gene are SGHRS and YFSETQ. CDR3 DNA: TGCGCCAGCAGCTTGCAAGGACTTGCAACTAATGAAAAACTGTTTTTT. Translated: CASSLQGLATNEKLFF.

Remarks on this clonotype: Without the conserved terminal phenylalanine or tryptophan, this CDR3 likely stems from a read error. The limits of the CDR3 on the DNA are not certain, so only TCRdb's listed CDR3 is given. The rearrangement uses TRBV7-8 and TRBJ2-3; the table's D call, TRBD1, was not checked against the DNA. The CDR3 has 15 residues if both end residues are counted. Per germline, CDR1 SGHVS and CDR2 FQNEAQ. The chain's CDR3 is CTSSLQGDAVSEQYC.

A few counts support this clonotype. The CDR3 bases are TGTGCCAGCAGCCCCCGGGGGGGCGAGAGGGAAAAACTGTTTTTT. This gives the protein CASSPRGGEREKLFF. The chain is built from TRBV5-5 and TRBJ1-4; TRBD1 is a possible D gene (6 bases). This CDR3 is built from 15 residues. V lost 4 bases to trimming and J lost 8 bases, with 18 bases between them. The germline V gene encodes CDR1 SGHKS and CDR2 YYEKEE (reference sequence).

This clonotype turned up a few times. This chain links TRBV29-1 with TRBJ2-1; D possibly uses TRBD1 or TRBD2 (9 bases each). This CDR3 spans 12 amino acids. The ends were cut back, 7 bases at V and 15 bases at J, with 22 bases in the middle. CDR1 and CDR2 (germline): SQVTM, ANQGSEA. The CDR3 bases are TGCAGCGGGGTACAGGGGGCGGGAGGGCTGTTCTTC. It is translated as CSGVQGAGGLFF.

The rearrangement uses TRBV6-6 and TRBJ1-1; tentatively, D is TRBD1 (5 bases). CDR1 is MNHNY and CDR2 is SVGAGI in the germline V gene (reference sequence). The CDR3 runs to 12 residues. V was shortened by 6 bases and J by 7 bases, with 12 bases between the two germline ends. The CDR3 protein is CASSGDFGEAFF. In DNA form, the CDR3 reads TGTGCCAGCAGCGGGGACTTTGGTGAAGCTTTCTTT.